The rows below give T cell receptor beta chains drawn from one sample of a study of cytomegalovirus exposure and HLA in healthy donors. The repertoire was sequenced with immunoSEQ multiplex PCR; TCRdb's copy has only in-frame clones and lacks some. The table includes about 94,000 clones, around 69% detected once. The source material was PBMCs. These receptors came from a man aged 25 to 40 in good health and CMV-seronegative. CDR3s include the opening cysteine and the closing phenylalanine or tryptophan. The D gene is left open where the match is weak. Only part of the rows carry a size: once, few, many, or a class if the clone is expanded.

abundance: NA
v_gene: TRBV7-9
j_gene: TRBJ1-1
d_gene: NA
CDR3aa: CASSSWDTKNTEAFF
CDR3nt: TGTGCCAGCAGCTCTTGGGACACCAAGAACACTGAAGCTTTCTTT

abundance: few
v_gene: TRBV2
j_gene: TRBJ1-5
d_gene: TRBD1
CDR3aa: CASSRQGLQHF
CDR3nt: TGTGCCAGCAGTAGACAGGGCCTCCAGCATTTT

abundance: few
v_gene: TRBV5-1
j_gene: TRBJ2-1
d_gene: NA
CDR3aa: CASSRSHGVNEQFF
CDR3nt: TGCGCCAGCAGCAGGTCCCACGGGGTAAATGAGCAGTTCTTC

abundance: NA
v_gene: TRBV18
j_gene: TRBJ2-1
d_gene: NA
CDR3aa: CASSPPQGTIYNEQFF
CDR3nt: TGTGCCAGCTCACCACCCCAGGGTACCATCTACAATGAGCAGTTCTTC

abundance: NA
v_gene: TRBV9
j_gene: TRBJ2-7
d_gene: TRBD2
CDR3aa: CASSQTSGTYEQYF
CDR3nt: TGTGCCAGCAGTCAGACTAGCGGGACGTACGAGCAGTACTTC

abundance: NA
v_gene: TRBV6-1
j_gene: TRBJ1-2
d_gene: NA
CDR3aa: CASSEVTGYYGYTF
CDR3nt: TGTGCCAGCAGTGAAGTAACAGGGTACTATGGCTACACCTTC

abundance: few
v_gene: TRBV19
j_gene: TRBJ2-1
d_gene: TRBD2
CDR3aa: CASSTPWGGSYNEQFF
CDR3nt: TGTGCCAGTAGTACCCCTTGGGGGGGCTCCTACAATGAGCAGTTCTTC

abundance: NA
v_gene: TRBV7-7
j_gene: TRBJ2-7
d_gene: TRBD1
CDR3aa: CASSFGQGGSYEQYF
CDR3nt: TGTGCTAGCAGCTTCGGACAGGGGGGCTCCTACGAGCAGTACTTC

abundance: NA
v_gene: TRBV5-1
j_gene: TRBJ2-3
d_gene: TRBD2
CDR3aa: CASSLSGIGTQYF
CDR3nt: TGCGCCAGCAGCCTTAGCGGGATCGGTACGCAGTATTTT

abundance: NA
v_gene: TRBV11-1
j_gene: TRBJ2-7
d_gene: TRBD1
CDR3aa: CASSSEGTGISYEQYF
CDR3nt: TGTGCCAGCAGCTCCGAAGGGACAGGGATCTCCTACGAGCAGTACTTC

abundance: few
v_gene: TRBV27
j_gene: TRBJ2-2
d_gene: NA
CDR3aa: CASSSKSRHVPGELFF
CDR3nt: TGTGCCAGCAGTTCTAAATCCCGACATGTCCCCGGGGAGCTGTTTTTT

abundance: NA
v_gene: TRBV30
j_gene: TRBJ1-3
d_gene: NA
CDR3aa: CAWSVSPQYSGNTIYF
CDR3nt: TGTGCCTGGAGTGTAAGCCCACAGTACTCTGGAAACACCATATATTTT

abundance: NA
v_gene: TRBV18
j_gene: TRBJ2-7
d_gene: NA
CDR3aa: CASSPAQYEQYF
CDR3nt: TGTGCCAGCTCACCGGCCCAATACGAGCAGTACTTC

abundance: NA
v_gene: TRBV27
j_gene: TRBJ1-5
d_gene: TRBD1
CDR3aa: CASRLTGRQPQHF
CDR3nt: TGTGCCAGCAGATTGACAGGGCGACAGCCCCAGCATTTT

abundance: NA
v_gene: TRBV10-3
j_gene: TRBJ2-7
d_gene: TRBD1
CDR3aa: CAISRRDRDVVEQYF
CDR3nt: TGTGCCATCAGTCGCCGGGACAGGGATGTGGTCGAGCAGTACTTC

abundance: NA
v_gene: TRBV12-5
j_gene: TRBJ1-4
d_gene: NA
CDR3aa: CASGLDRVSEKLFF
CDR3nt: TGTGCTAGTGGTTTGGACAGGGTTTCTGAAAAACTGTTTTTT

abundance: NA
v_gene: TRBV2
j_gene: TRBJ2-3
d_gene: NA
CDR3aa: CASSVGNTDTQYF
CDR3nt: TGTGCCAGCAGTGTGGGCAACACAGATACGCAGTATTTT

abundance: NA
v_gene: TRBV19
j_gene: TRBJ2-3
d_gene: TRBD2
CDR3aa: CASSMRSSGSGTDTQYF
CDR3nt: TGTGCCAGTAGTATGCGGTCCAGCGGGAGTGGTACAGATACGCAGTATTTT

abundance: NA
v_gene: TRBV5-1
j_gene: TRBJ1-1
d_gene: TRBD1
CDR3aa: CASSLWDSDTEAFF
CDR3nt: TGCGCCAGCAGTTTGTGGGACAGCGACACTGAAGCTTTCTTT

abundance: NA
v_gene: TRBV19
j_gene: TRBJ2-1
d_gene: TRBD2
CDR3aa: CASSIAGTSGIWNSYNEQFF
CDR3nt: TGTGCCAGTAGTATTGCGGGGACTAGCGGGATCTGGAACTCCTACAATGAGCAGTTCTTC

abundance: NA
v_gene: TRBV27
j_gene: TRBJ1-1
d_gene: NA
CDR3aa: CASSLVSPSQGNTEAFF
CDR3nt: TGTGCCAGCAGTTTAGTTAGCCCTTCACAGGGGAACACTGAAGCTTTCTTT

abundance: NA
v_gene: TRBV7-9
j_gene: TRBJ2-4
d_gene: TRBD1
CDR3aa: CASSLGTGLAKNIQYF
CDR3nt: TGTGCCAGCAGCTTAGGGACAGGACTAGCCAAAAACATTCAGTACTTC

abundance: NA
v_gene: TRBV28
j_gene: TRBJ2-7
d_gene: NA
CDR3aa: CASSSSPKAYEQYF
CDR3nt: TGTGCCAGCAGTTCGTCCCCTAAAGCCTACGAGCAGTACTTC

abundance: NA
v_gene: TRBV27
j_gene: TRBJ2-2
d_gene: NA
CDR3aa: CASSPYTITGELFF
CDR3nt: TGTGCCAGCAGTCCGTACACAATTACCGGGGAGCTGTTTTTT

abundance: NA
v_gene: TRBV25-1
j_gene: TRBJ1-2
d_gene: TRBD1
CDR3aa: CASSAIPGQGNYGYTF
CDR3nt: TGTGCCAGCAGTGCAATTCCGGGACAGGGGAACTATGGCTACACCTTC

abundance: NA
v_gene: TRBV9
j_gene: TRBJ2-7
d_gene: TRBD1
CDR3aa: CASSPRTGAYEQYF
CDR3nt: TGTGCCAGCAGCCCTCGGACAGGAGCCTACGAGCAGTACTTC

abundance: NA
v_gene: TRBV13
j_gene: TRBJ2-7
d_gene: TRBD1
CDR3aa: CASSFWDRGQYEQYF
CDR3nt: TGTGCCAGCAGCTTCTGGGACAGGGGGCAGTACGAGCAGTACTTC

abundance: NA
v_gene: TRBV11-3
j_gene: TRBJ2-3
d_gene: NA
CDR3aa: CASSPQRNTDTQYF
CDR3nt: TGTGCCAGCAGCCCACAACGAAACACAGATACGCAGTATTTT

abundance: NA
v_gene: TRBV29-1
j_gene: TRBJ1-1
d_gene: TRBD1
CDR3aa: CSVEDRGQGVGAFF
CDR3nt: TGCAGCGTTGAAGATCGAGGACAGGGTGTGGGAGCTTTCTTT

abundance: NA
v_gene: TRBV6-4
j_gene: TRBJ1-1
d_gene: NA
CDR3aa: CASSLTHNTEAFF
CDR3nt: TGTGCCAGCAGTTTGACACACAACACTGAAGCTTTCTTT

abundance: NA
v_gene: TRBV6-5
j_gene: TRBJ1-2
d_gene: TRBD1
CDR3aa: CASSRDRENYGYTF
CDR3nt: TGTGCCAGCAGTCGGGACAGGGAAAACTATGGCTACACCTTC

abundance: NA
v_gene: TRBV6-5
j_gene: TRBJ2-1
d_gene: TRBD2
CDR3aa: CASSRAAGGFNEQFF
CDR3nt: TGTGCCAGCAGTCGCGCAGCGGGAGGTTTCAATGAGCAGTTCTTC

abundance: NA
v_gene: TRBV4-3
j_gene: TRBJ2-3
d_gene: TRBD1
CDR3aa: CASSQDLLSRGLGDTQYF
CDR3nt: TGCGCCAGCAGCCAAGACCTACTGAGCAGGGGGCTTGGAGATACGCAGTATTTT

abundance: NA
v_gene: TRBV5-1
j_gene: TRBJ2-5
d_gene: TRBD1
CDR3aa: CASSLALGGVRQETQYF
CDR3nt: TGCGCCAGCAGCTTAGCTTTAGGGGGCGTACGTCAAGAGACCCAGTACTTC

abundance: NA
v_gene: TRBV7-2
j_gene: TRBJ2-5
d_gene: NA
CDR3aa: CASSTAGTQYF
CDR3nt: TGTGCCAGCAGCACCGCAGGGACCCAGTACTTC

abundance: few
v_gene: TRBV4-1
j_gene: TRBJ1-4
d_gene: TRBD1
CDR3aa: CATGQGGLANEKLFF
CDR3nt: TGCGCCACCGGACAGGGTGGTCTTGCTAATGAAAAACTGTTTTTT

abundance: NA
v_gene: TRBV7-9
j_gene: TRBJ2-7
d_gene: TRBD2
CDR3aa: CASSFRGGSYEQYF
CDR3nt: TGTGCCAGCAGTTTTCGGGGGGGGTCTTACGAGCAGTACTTC

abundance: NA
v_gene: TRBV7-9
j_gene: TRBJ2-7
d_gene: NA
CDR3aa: CASSESRRSYEQYF
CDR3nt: TGTGCCAGCAGCGAATCACGCCGGTCCTACGAGCAGTACTTC

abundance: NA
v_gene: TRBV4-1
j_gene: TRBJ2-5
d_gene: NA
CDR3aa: CASSQGIAVQETQYF
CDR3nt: TGCGCCAGCAGCCAAGGTATTGCGGTACAAGAGACCCAGTACTTC

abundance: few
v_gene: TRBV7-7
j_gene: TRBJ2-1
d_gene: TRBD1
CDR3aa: CASSSGTGAIANEQFF
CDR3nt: TGTGCTAGCAGTTCCGGGACAGGGGCCATCGCAAATGAGCAGTTCTTC

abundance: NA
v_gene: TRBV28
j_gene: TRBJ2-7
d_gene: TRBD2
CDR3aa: CASSASGRVYEQYF
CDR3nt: TGTGCCAGCAGTGCTAGCGGGAGGGTATACGAGCAGTACTTC

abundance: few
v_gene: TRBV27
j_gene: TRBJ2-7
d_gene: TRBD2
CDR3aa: CASRHSGSPYEQYF
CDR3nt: TGTGCCAGCAGACATAGCGGGAGCCCCTACGAGCAGTACTTC

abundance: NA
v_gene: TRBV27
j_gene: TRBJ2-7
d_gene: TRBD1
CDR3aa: CASSWGTGSYEQYF
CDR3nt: TGTGCCAGCAGTTGGGGGACAGGCTCCTACGAGCAGTACTTC

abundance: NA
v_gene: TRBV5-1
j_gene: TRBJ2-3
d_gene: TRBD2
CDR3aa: CASRRGGGETDTQYF
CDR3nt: TGCGCCAGCAGAAGAGGCGGGGGGGAAACAGATACGCAGTATTTT

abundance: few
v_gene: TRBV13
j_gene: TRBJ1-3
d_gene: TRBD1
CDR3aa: CASSSRDRGRPTGNTIYF
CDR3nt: TGTGCCAGCAGCTCCCGGGACAGGGGGCGCCCGACTGGAAACACCATATATTTT

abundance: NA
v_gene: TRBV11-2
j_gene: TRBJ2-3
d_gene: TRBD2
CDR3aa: CASSLGAGGRVTQYF
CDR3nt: TGTGCCAGCAGCTTAGGGGCGGGGGGGCGGGTTACGCAGTATTTT

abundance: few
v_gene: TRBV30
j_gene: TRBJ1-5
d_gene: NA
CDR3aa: CAWSRSRGHQPQHF
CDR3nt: TGTGCCTGGAGTCGGTCCAGGGGCCACCAGCCCCAGCATTTT

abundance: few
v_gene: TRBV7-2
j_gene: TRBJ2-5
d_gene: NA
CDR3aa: CASSPERATGEETQYF
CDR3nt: TGTGCCAGCAGCCCCGAGAGGGCGACGGGGGAGGAGACCCAGTACTTC